The 30 T cell receptor beta chains in this list originate from one sample, sequenced in a study of shared clonotypes between healthy human individuals. The assay was immunoSEQ multiplex PCR, and TCRdb's table has in-frame clones only and misses some. The data contain roughly 530,000 clones, 96% of them singletons. Source material: naive CD4+ T cells sorted from blood. As to subset: CD45RA+ positively selected. Receptor source: a woman younger than 45 in good health.

The rearrangement uses TRBV10-2 and TRBJ1-5; D gene ambiguous. This CDR3 is built from 15 residues. Trimming cost V 1 base and J 5 bases, with 12 bases left between them. Per the germline V gene, CDR1 is WSHSY and CDR2 is SAAADI. CDR3 amino acids: CASSEFSESYQPQHF. CDR3 sequence (DNA): TGCGCCAGCAGTGAGTTCTCAGAGTCGTATCAGCCCCAGCATTTT.

This chain joins TRBV7-3 and TRBJ2-3; TRBD1 matches at 10 bases. Per germline, CDR1 SGHTA and CDR2 FQGTGA. This CDR3 contains 15 residues. With 5 bases clipped from V and 3 bases from J, the junction kept 5 bases outside the gene matches. The CDR3 loop reads CASSIRTGGTDTQYF. The DNA for the CDR3 is TGTGCCAGCAGCATACGGACAGGGGGGACAGATACGCAGTATTTT. Looking up the rest from reference TRBV7-3 and TRBJ2-3 gives the full variable domain: GAGVSQTPSNKVTEKGKYVELRCDPISGHTALYWYRQSLGQGPEFLIYFQGTGAADDSGLPNDRFFAVRPEGSVSTLKIQRTERGDSAVYLCASSIRTGGTDTQYFGPGTRLTVL.

The genes are TRBV5-1 and TRBJ1-4; D is possibly TRBD1 (6 bases). V shed 5 bases and J shed 5 bases, with 22 bases lying between them. Germline CDR1 reads SGHRS; CDR2 reads YFSETQ. This CDR3 is built from 17 residues. CDR3 protein: CASSLLSTGAGNEKLFF. The CDR3, as DNA: TGCGCCAGCAGTCTCCTATCGACGGGGGCGGGGAATGAAAAACTGTTTTTT.

The CDR3 here is CASSGTGTGEETQYF. Here the CDR3 DNA reads TGTGCCAGCAGTGGTACCGGGACAGGGGAAGAGACCCAGTACTTC. The gene calls are TRBV27 and TRBJ2-5, with 10 positions matching TRBD1. The CDR3 consists of 15 residues. V was clipped by 5 bases and J by 3 bases; unmatched bases: 6. The V gene's germline CDR1 is MNHEY and CDR2 SMNVEV (reference sequence).

This clone occurred once. The CDR3 is CASSLDSGHSYNEQFF. DNA for the CDR3: TGCGCCAGCAGCTTGGATTCGGGACACTCCTACAATGAGCAGTTCTTC. The V and J genes are TRBV5-1 and TRBJ2-1; possibly TRBD1 for D (6 bases). Germline V gives CDR1 SGHRS, CDR2 YFSETQ. Trimming removed 0 bases at V and 0 bases at J, with 10 bases between. The CDR3 totals 16 residues.

The chain uses TRBV28 and TRBJ2-3; D may be TRBD1 (6 bases). This CDR3 has 15 residues. Deletions cut 5 bases from V and 7 bases from J, with 19 bases between. Germline V gives CDR1 MDHEN, CDR2 SYDVKM. The CDR3 reads CASSRLDQGGNTQYF. The CDR3 DNA is TGTGCCAGCAGTCGGTTGGACCAAGGGGGTAATACGCAGTATTTT.

The chain combines TRBV28 with TRBJ2-1; D is undetermined. The germline V gene has CDR1 MDHEN and CDR2 SYDVKM. Trimming took 2 bases from V and 0 from J, leaving 11 bases between them. The CDR3 totals 16 residues. Here the CDR3 DNA reads TGTGCCAGCAGTTTAATCGCGGTAAGCTCCTACAATGAGCAGTTCTTC. Translated, it gives CASSLIAVSSYNEQFF.

The chain uses TRBV5-1 and TRBJ2-5; D could derive from TRBD1 or TRBD2 (6 bases each). The J call could be wrong; TRBJ2-7 is a better fit for the DNA end. Germline assignment: CDR1 SGHRS and CDR2 YFSETQ. This CDR3 is 14 amino acids long. This CDR3 is CASTLSGGTYEQYF. In DNA, the CDR3 is TGCGCCAGCACCCTTTCCGGGGGCACCTACGAGCAGTACTTC.

A word on this clone: At one end the junction does not follow the germline gene, possibly because of a read error. The chain employs TRBV2 and TRBJ2-7, with 7 positions matching TRBD2. Per germline, CDR1 SNHLY and CDR2 FYNNEI. There are 15 residues in the CDR3. For the CDR3, the DNA is TGTGCCAGCACCCTGGGGGGGGTCTCCTCCCACGAGCAGTACTTC. Its protein product is CASTLGGVSSHEQYF.

The chain carries TRBV7-7 and TRBJ2-1; TRBD2 aligns across 8 bases. Per the germline V gene, CDR1 is SSHAT and CDR2 is FNYEAQ (reference sequence). With V trimmed by 0 bases and J by 9 bases, 4 bases remained unmatched. The CDR3 runs to 14 residues. The CDR3 sequence is CASSLALREGEQFF. The CDR3 DNA is TGTGCCAGCAGCTTAGCGCTCCGGGAGGGTGAGCAGTTCTTC.

In its sample, this clone was seen once. The genes are TRBV25-1 and TRBJ2-2; no reliable D call. CDR1 is MGHDK and CDR2 is SYGVNS in the germline V gene. The CDR3 is 15 residues long. The V end lost 5 bases, the J end lost 4 bases, and 14 bases lay between the germline ends. The CDR3 loop is CASSSPGTGTGELFF. The CDR3 nucleotides are TGTGCCAGCAGTTCCCCAGGCACGGGCACCGGGGAGCTGTTTTTT. Full variable domain (rest looked up from reference TRBV25-1 and TRBJ2-2): EADIYQTPRYLVIGTGKKITLECSQTMGHDKMYWYQQDPGMELHLIHYSYGVNSTEKGDLSSESTVSRIRTEHFPLTLESARPSHTSQYLCASSSPGTGTGELFFGEGSRLTVL.

The chain carries TRBV7-9 and TRBJ2-5; D remains ambiguous. This CDR3 has 13 residues. Trimming took 1 base from V and 11 from J, leaving 14 bases between them. Germline V gene lookup returns CDR1 SEHNR and CDR2 FQNEAQ (reference sequence). The CDR3 DNA follows: TGTGCCAGCAGCTTAGAGGCGAATCTGGAGCAGTACTTC. This gives the protein CASSLEANLEQYF.

In regard to this clone: Compared with germline, one end of the junction differs, possibly owing to a read error. The J gene is TRBJ1-2, the V gene TRBV20-1; TRBD1 might be the D (5 bases). CDR1 and CDR2 (germline): DFQATT, SNEGSKA (reference sequence). This CDR3 region has 9 residues. In DNA form, the CDR3 reads TGCAGTGCCAAGACAGAATATGCCTTC. The encoded protein is CSAKTEYAF.

The chain has TRBV4-1 and TRBJ2-2; TRBD1 agrees at 9 bases. Unmatched junction bases numbered 12, after V lost 4 bases and J lost 6 bases. The CDR3 consists of 17 residues. Germline V lookup: CDR1 MGHRA, CDR2 YSYEKL. The CDR3 DNA follows: TGCGCCAGCAGCCCCCTCGGCAGGACAGGGGACCCCGGGGAGCTGTTTTTT. Its protein product is CASSPLGRTGDPGELFF.

This chain uses TRBV5-4 with TRBJ2-7; 12 bases are a match to TRBD2. With 6 bases clipped from V and 0 bases from J, the junction kept 7 bases outside the gene matches. The CDR3 is 16 residues long. The V gene's germline CDR1 is SGHNT and CDR2 YYREEE (reference sequence). DNA for the CDR3: TGTGCCAGCACCATAACTAGCGGGAGGAACTCCTACGAGCAGTACTTC. It codes for CASTITSGRNSYEQYF.

V gene TRBV4-1 combines with J gene TRBJ1-4; TRBD1 is a possible D gene (6 bases). V dropped 4 bases and J dropped 3 bases, with 12 bases sitting between them. The CDR3 runs to 15 residues. Germline V gene sequence: CDR1 MGHRA, CDR2 YSYEKL. CDR3 nucleotide sequence: TGCGCCAGCAGCCGAACAGGGAGCCCTAATGAAAAACTGTTTTTT. This translates into CASSRTGSPNEKLFF.

V is TRBV27 and J is TRBJ1-4; D is unresolved. CDR3 length equals 15 residues. Germline lookup yields CDR1 MNHEY and CDR2 SMNVEV (reference sequence). V lost 4 bases to trimming and J lost 8 bases, with 17 bases between them. In DNA form, the CDR3 reads TGTGCCAGCAGTTCAGGACGGAGACTTGGAGAAAAACTGTTTTTT. Its protein product is CASSSGRRLGEKLFF.

J is TRBJ1-1 and V is TRBV13; D is perhaps TRBD1 (6 bases). The length of the CDR3 is 12 residues. CDR1 and CDR2 (germline): PRHDT, FYEKMQ (reference sequence). V gave up 1 base and J gave up 7 bases, with 7 bases separating them. The CDR3 loop reads CASSLVRGEAFF. For the CDR3, the DNA is TGTGCCAGCAGCTTAGTCAGGGGTGAAGCTTTCTTT.

V gene TRBV18 combines with J gene TRBJ1-1; no firm D call. Germline V gene sequence: CDR1 KGHSH, CDR2 LQKENI. CDR3 length: 13 residues. The V end was cut by 0 bases, the J end by 4 bases, with 6 bases between. This CDR3 reads CASSPPVGTEAFF. The CDR3 DNA sequence: TGTGCCAGCTCACCACCGGTTGGCACTGAAGCTTTCTTT.

The chain has TRBV15 and TRBJ1-4, with D maybe TRBD1 (6 bases). V was cut by 0 bases and J by 2 bases, with 13 bases left in between. The germline gives CDR1 LNHNV, CDR2 YYDKDF (reference sequence). The CDR3 contains 17 residues. The CDR3 DNA reads TGTGCCACCAGCAGAGACTCCCGAACAGGGACTAATGAAAAACTGTTTTTT. Translation gives CATSRDSRTGTNEKLFF.

This clone was observed once. The rearrangement joins TRBV5-1 to TRBJ2-5; D possibly corresponds to TRBD2 (5 bases). Trimming shortened V by 4 bases and J by 3 bases, and 7 bases separated the two germline ends. The CDR3 covers 12 residues. Germline V gene sequence: CDR1 SGHRS, CDR2 YFSETQ. The CDR3 protein is CASSEGEETQYF. CDR3 nucleotides: TGCGCCAGCAGCGAGGGAGAAGAGACCCAGTACTTC. Filled out from reference TRBV5-1 and TRBJ2-5, the complete variable domain reads KAGVTQTPRYLIKTRGQQVTLSCSPISGHRSVSWYQQTPGQGLQFLFEYFSETQRNKGNFPGRFSGRQFSNSRSEMNVSTLELGDSALYLCASSEGEETQYFGPGTRLLVL.

This chain links TRBV28 with TRBJ2-3; 8 bases are shared with TRBD1. The CDR3 contains 15 residues. Germline loops: CDR1 MDHEN, CDR2 SYDVKM. V shed 2 bases, J shed 3 bases, and the junction held 4 bases outside the gene matches. CDR3 nucleotides: TGTGCCAGCAGTTTAAATCAGGGGGCGACAGATACGCAGTATTTT. Translated, it gives CASSLNQGATDTQYF.

The chain links TRBV18 to TRBJ2-1; 9 nucleotides align to TRBD2. The CDR3 has 16 residues. The germline V gene encodes CDR1 KGHSH and CDR2 LQKENI. Trimming removed 0 bases from V and 3 bases from J; junction bases left unmatched: 3. CDR3 region: CASSPPSSGSYNEQFF. DNA for the CDR3: TGTGCCAGCTCACCACCAAGTAGCGGGAGCTACAATGAGCAGTTCTTC.

As concerns this clone: The same CDR3 can be traced to other DNA sequences in this sample. The CDR3 protein is CASSPRQGDQPQHF. In DNA form, the CDR3 reads TGTGCCAGCTCACCGAGACAGGGGGATCAGCCCCAGCATTTT. The gene calls are TRBV18 and TRBJ1-5; 9 positions agree with TRBD1. This CDR3 contains 14 residues. V lost 3 bases and J lost 5; bases outside the gene matches: 2. In germline, CDR1 is KGHSH, CDR2 LQKENI.

V usage is TRBV4-1 and J usage is TRBJ1-3; the D is unclear. CDR3 size: 17 residues. Trimming cost V 0 bases and J 0 bases, with 12 bases left between them. CDR1 and CDR2 from the germline V gene are MGHRA and YSYEKL. This CDR3 is CASSQDYQASSGNTIYF. CDR3 sequence (DNA): TGCGCCAGCAGCCAAGATTACCAGGCGAGCTCTGGAAACACCATATATTTT.

This clone was observed once. The J gene is TRBJ1-1, the V gene TRBV6-1; tentatively, D is TRBD1 (5 bases). Trimming left V 10 bases short and J 4 bases short, with 16 bases between. CDR3 length: 13 residues. The germline gives CDR1 MNHNS, CDR2 SASEGT. The CDR3 region is CAIALGGGTEAFF. CDR3 coding DNA: TGTGCCATCGCACTGGGGGGAGGCACTGAAGCTTTCTTT.

CDR3 sequence: CASSPGTGVKQYF. The CDR3 DNA reads TGTGCCAGCTCACCAGGGACAGGGGTTAAGCAGTATTTT. J is TRBJ2-3 and V is TRBV18, with TRBD1 matching 10 bases. V shed 2 bases and J 11 bases; nucleotides not matched to a gene: 4. Germline lookup yields CDR1 KGHSH and CDR2 LQKENI. This CDR3 has 13 amino acids.

The rearrangement links TRBV19 to TRBJ1-3; the D is unclear. Per the germline V gene, CDR1 is LNHDA and CDR2 is SQIVND (reference sequence). This CDR3 is 16 amino acids long. V was trimmed by 6 bases and J by 4 bases, leaving 19 bases between them. CDR3: CASSPAGPTIGNTIYF. The CDR3 DNA reads as TGTGCCAGTAGCCCGGCTGGACCGACCATAGGAAACACCATATATTTT.

As for this clone: At the DNA level, this CDR3 is encoded by other sequences in the same sample as well. V and J are TRBV7-9 and TRBJ1-5, with a weak D call TRBD1 (6 bases). Trimming left V 1 base short and J 7 bases short, with 8 bases between. The length of the CDR3 is 13 residues. Germline CDR1 is SEHNR and CDR2 is FQNEAQ (reference sequence). CDR3 nucleotide sequence: TGTGCCAGCAGCTTAGGGGGGCGGCAGCCCCAGCATTTT. Residues: CASSLGGRQPQHF.

The chain couples TRBV28 to TRBJ1-6, with unresolved D. This CDR3 has 15 residues. Trimming left V 0 bases short and J 7 bases short, with 10 bases between. The germline CDR1 and CDR2 sequences are MDHEN and SYDVKM. DNA of the CDR3: TGTGCCAGCAGTTTATGGGCGCCGGGGAATTCACCCCTCCACTTT. Translating gives CASSLWAPGNSPLHF.